This TCR beta chain was sequenced during a study of cytomegalovirus exposure and HLA in healthy donors. This clone occurred a few times. Its antigen is currently unknown. Findings and caveats of the study: No immune exposure information besides CMV serostatus was available. Later analysis associated a missense DCLRE1C variant with TCR beta V- and J-gene trimming.

The PCR contained 60 Vbeta and 13 Jbeta primers. In the authors' workflow: In a later analysis, around 10 million of some 80 million unique beta chains occurred in at least two donors. The data were produced by immunoSEQ multiplex PCR, yet TCRdb's version contains in-frame clones alone and is incomplete. The V and J calls and clone size are taken from that table; D and trimming were inferred from the DNA. The table shows 200,000 to 250,000 clones, with about 77% occurring only once. The sequencing input was PBMCs. This sequence originates from a woman aged 25-40 years in good health and CMV-seronegative.

CDR3 region: CASSFEGAGVEQYF. The CDR3 bases are TGTGCCAGCAGCTTTGAAGGGGCAGGGGTCGAGCAGTACTTC. The rearrangement links TRBV5-6 to TRBJ2-7, with a tentative D call TRBD1 (6 bases). CDR3 length: 14 amino acids. Trimming took 2 bases from V and 6 from J, leaving 15 bases between them. Germline V gene lookup returns CDR1 SGHDT and CDR2 YYEEEE.